This entry lists 25 T cell receptor beta chains sequenced from one sample in a study of glioma-infiltrating T cells. Amplification of TCR alpha and beta CDR3 regions from RNA used iRepertoire nested multiplex PCR. MiXCR, run by TCRdb on the multiplex PCR reads, gives a single entry per CDR3 protein. Among more than 9,000 distinct CDR3 sequences listed, about 26% were seen once. The material sequenced was glioma tissue, nonneoplastic brain tissue, or PBMCs (not recorded which). Source of these receptors: a human donor with low-grade glioma or glioblastoma, undergoing nonglioma brain surgery, or in good health (not recorded which).

In regard to this clonotype: A clone one base away is much larger, so this may be a read error. This chain uses TRBV4-1 with TRBJ2-1; 7 bases fit TRBD1. Germline V gives CDR1 MGHRA, CDR2 YSYEKL. The CDR3 covers 15 residues. CDR3 in amino acids: CASSQEDRAYNEKFF. CDR3 DNA: TGCGCCAGCAGCCAAGAAGACAGGGCCTACAATGAGAAGTTCTTC.

This clonotype has at least ten counts. The J gene is TRBJ2-1, the V gene TRBV6-1, with TRBD1 matching over 7 bases. V lost 5 bases and J lost 3; bases outside the gene matches: 4. This CDR3 contains 14 residues. Germline V lookup: CDR1 MNHNS, CDR2 SASEGT. The DNA for the CDR3 is TGTGCCAGCAGTCCACGGGACAGCTACAATGAGCAGTTCTTC. This gives the protein CASSPRDSYNEQFF.

By share of the sample, this clonotype is medium-sized. This chain connects TRBV27 to TRBJ2-1; maybe TRBD2 (6 bases). Germline V CDR1 and CDR2: MNHEY, SMNVEV (reference sequence). V lost 4 bases to trimming and J lost 4 bases, with 8 bases between them. This CDR3 is built from 13 residues. The CDR3 nucleotides read TGTGCCAGCAGTTCCCGGGAGTACAATGAGCAGTTCTTC. Amino acid sequence: CASSSREYNEQFF.

This chain connects TRBV14 to TRBJ2-2; D unresolved. V was clipped by 0 bases and J by 4 bases, with 12 bases between them. CDR1 SGHDN and CDR2 FVKESK come from the germline V gene. This CDR3 comprises 16 residues. The CDR3 loop is CASSQDLTDPTGELFF. The CDR3, as DNA: TGTGCCAGCAGCCAAGATCTCACAGACCCCACCGGGGAGCTGTTTTTT.

This clonotype was recorded at least ten times. The chain combines TRBV7-3 with TRBJ2-7, with 7 positions matching TRBD2. Per germline, CDR1 SGHTA and CDR2 FQGTGA. V dropped 11 bases and J dropped 6; count of bases not matched to a gene: 10. The CDR3 extends over 12 amino acids. CDR3 in DNA: TGTGCCTCCAGGGAGGGAGTGAGCGAGCAGTACTTC. Its protein product is CASREGVSEQYF.

This sequence joins TRBV7-8 and TRBJ2-5, with 13 bases lining up with TRBD2. After removal of 4 bases from V and 4 bases from J, the junction contained 6 bases not matched to a gene. From germline, CDR1 is SGHVS and CDR2 FQNEAQ. This CDR3 is 16 amino acids long. The CDR3 here is CASSSTSGRDRETQYF. CDR3 DNA sequence: TGTGCCAGCAGCTCTACTAGCGGGAGGGATAGAGAGACCCAGTACTTC.

This clonotype was found many times. The chain has TRBV28 and TRBJ2-7, with 9 bases aligning to TRBD1. V gave up 7 bases and J gave up 6 bases; unmatched junction bases: 10. The CDR3 runs to 14 residues. Looked up from germline, CDR1 is MDHEN and CDR2 is SYDVKM. This chain's CDR3 is CASTPGQGLFEQYF. The CDR3 nucleotides read TGTGCCAGCACCCCGGGACAGGGTCTGTTCGAGCAGTACTTC.

This clonotype was counted once. V usage is TRBV27 and J usage is TRBJ2-1; 8 bases are a match to TRBD2. The CDR3 is 15 residues long. V lost 2 bases and J lost 10; bases outside the gene matches: 10. Per the germline V gene, CDR1 is MNHEY and CDR2 is SMNVEV (reference sequence). The CDR3 DNA sequence: TGTGCCAGCAGTTTACGGACTAGCTCTTTCAGGGAGCAGTTCTTC. This gives the protein CASSLRTSSFREQFF.

This clonotype was counted a single time. One junction end disagrees with the germline gene, perhaps due to a read error. The chain carries TRBV6-1 and TRBJ2-1; weak D call: TRBD2 (6 bases). Germline loops: CDR1 MNHNS, CDR2 SASEGT. The CDR3 is made up of 16 amino acids. The CDR3 region has the DNA TGTGCCATCAGTGAGTCTGAACTAGCAAGGAGCAATGAGCAGTTCTTC. Translating gives CAISESELARSNEQFF.

This clonotype was seen more than once but under ten times. This chain connects TRBV5-1 to TRBJ1-1; TRBD1 might be the D (5 bases). V was clipped by 2 bases and J by 5 bases, with 19 bases between them. CDR3 length: 16 residues. Germline assignment: CDR1 SGHRS and CDR2 YFSETQ. The CDR3 region is CASSFGSDTWGTEAFF. CDR3 DNA sequence: TGCGCCAGCAGCTTTGGTTCCGATACCTGGGGGACTGAAGCTTTCTTT.

This clonotype appeared a few times. The gene calls are TRBV5-1 and TRBJ1-1; D is unclear. This CDR3 contains 12 residues. The germline gives CDR1 SGHRS, CDR2 YFSETQ. The V end lost 0 bases, the J end lost 1 base, and 1 base lay between the germline ends. Written as DNA, the CDR3 is TGCGCCAGCAGCTTGGCGAACACTGAAGCTTTCTTT. Translation gives CASSLANTEAFF.

This clonotype was seen a handful of times. The rearrangement uses TRBV29-1 and TRBJ2-7; D unclear. V was clipped by 3 bases and J by 3 bases, with 9 bases between them. The CDR3 loop spans 12 amino acids. Germline CDR1 reads SQVTM; CDR2 reads ANQGSEA. CDR3 loop: CSVEAASYEQYF. In DNA form, the CDR3 reads TGCAGCGTTGAGGCGGCTAGCTACGAGCAGTACTTC.

This chain connects TRBV29-1 to TRBJ2-3, with 8 bases identical to TRBD1. With V trimmed by 4 bases and J by 2 bases, 2 bases remained unmatched. CDR1 is SQVTM and CDR2 is ANQGSEA in the germline V gene. The CDR3 runs to 13 residues. In nucleotides, the CDR3 is TGCAGCGTTGGACAGGGGTTCACAGATACGCAGTATTTT. This translates into CSVGQGFTDTQYF.

This clonotype was seen only a few times. In DNA, the CDR3 is TGTGCCAGTAGTGGAAGGACTAGCGGAACCTACGAGCAGTACTTC. As protein: CASSGRTSGTYEQYF. The rearrangement joins TRBV19 to TRBJ2-7; TRBD2 aligns across 10 bases. The CDR3 contains 15 residues. Trimming took 5 bases from V and 2 from J; bases not matched to a gene: 6. Germline CDR1 is LNHDA and CDR2 is SQIVND (reference sequence).

This clonotype was seen a few times. This chain joins TRBV2 and TRBJ1-1; 8 bases map to TRBD1. Germline V gene data show CDR1 as SNHLY and CDR2 as FYNNEI. The CDR3 runs 10 residues. The ends lost 8 bases at V and 11 bases at J; junction bases unmatched: 4. CDR3 sequence: CASQDRAAFF. CDR3 coding DNA: TGTGCCAGCCAGGACAGGGCGGCTTTCTTT.

This clonotype was detected ten times or more. This chain links TRBV28 with TRBJ2-7, with D unresolved. Germline CDR1 reads MDHEN; CDR2 reads SYDVKM. The CDR3 has 11 residues. Trimming shortened V by 6 bases and J by 6 bases, and 9 bases separated the two germline ends. The CDR3 nucleotides read TGTGCCAGCAGCAAAAGTCGCGAGCAGTACTTC. Translation: CASSKSREQYF.

This clonotype is a singleton in its sample. A read error may explain this, as a much larger clone is one base away. V usage is TRBV15 and J usage is TRBJ2-1, with D hard to call. Germline V CDR1 and CDR2: LNHNV, YYDKDF (reference sequence). The CDR3 is made up of 18 amino acids. Trimming stripped 8 bases from V and 0 bases from J, with 23 bases between. The CDR3 protein is CATVNKALADSSYNEQFF. The DNA for the CDR3 is TGTGCCACCGTCAATAAAGCCTTAGCCGATAGCTCCTACAATGAGCAGTTCTTC.

The chain has TRBV11-2 and TRBJ2-1, with D possibly TRBD1 on 6 matching bases. Germline V gene lookup returns CDR1 SGHAT and CDR2 FQNNGV. Trimming cost V 1 base and J 1 base, with 14 bases left between them. CDR3 length: 17 amino acids. DNA of the CDR3: TGTGCCAGCAGCTTAGGGGGCTTAGGACAGTCCTACAATGAGCAGTTCTTC. Its protein product is CASSLGGLGQSYNEQFF.

With respect to this clonotype: A much larger clone differs from this one at a single base, so this may be a read error. The rearrangement uses TRBV6-1 and TRBJ1-5; weak D call: TRBD1 (6 bases). The CDR3 extends over 15 amino acids. Germline V gene data show CDR1 as MNHNS and CDR2 as SASEGT. The CDR3 protein is CASSVRQDSNHPQHF. In DNA form, the CDR3 reads TGTGCCAGCAGTGTACGACAGGATAGCAATCACCCCCAGCATTTT.

The chain couples TRBV2 to TRBJ1-2; D call uncertain. The V and J ends lost 2 bases and 0 bases respectively, with 16 bases between them. The CDR3 covers 17 residues. In germline, CDR1 is SNHLY, CDR2 FYNNEI. The CDR3 here is CASSENGELLSNYGYTF. DNA for the CDR3: TGTGCCAGCAGTGAAAACGGCGAACTCCTATCTAACTATGGCTACACCTTC. Using reference TRBV2 and TRBJ1-2 for the parts outside the CDR3, the full variable domain is EPEVTQTPSHQVTQMGQEVILRCVPISNHLYFYWYRQILGQKVEFLVSFYNNEISEKSEIFDDQFSVERPDGSNFTLKIRSTKLEDSAMYFCASSENGELLSNYGYTFGSGTRLTVV.

This clonotype was observed many times. CDR3 sequence (DNA): TGTGCCAGCAGTTCCCGACTAGCGGGAGGGATCACGCAGTATTTT. It codes for CASSSRLAGGITQYF. The V call is TRBV27, the J call TRBJ2-3; 14 bases align to TRBD2. V lost 4 bases, J lost 9 bases, and 6 bases stayed unmatched. The germline CDR1 and CDR2 sequences are MNHEY and SMNVEV (reference sequence). This CDR3 comprises 15 residues.

V usage is TRBV7-9 and J usage is TRBJ2-5, with D unclear. The CDR3 has 12 amino acids. V was cut by 5 bases and J by 2 bases, with 6 bases left in between. Germline values: CDR1 SEHNR, CDR2 FQNEAQ (reference sequence). The DNA for the CDR3 is TGTGCCAGCAGCGCACTACAAGAGACCCAGTACTTC. Amino acid sequence: CASSALQETQYF.

The rearrangement joins TRBV4-3 to TRBJ2-1; no firm D call. The germline CDR1 and CDR2 sequences are LGHNA and YSLEER. Trimming pared 4 bases from V and 5 bases from J, leaving 15 bases between. CDR3 length: 15 amino acids. The CDR3 region has the DNA TGCGCCAGCAGCCTGCAATCGACTCCCGACAATGAGCAGTTCTTC. The encoded protein is CASSLQSTPDNEQFF.

This clonotype was observed a handful of times. A read error may explain this, as a much larger clone is one base away. The chain employs TRBV15 and TRBJ1-6; D perhaps matches TRBD1 (5 bases). The CDR3 totals 13 residues. Germline values: CDR1 LNHNV, CDR2 YYDKDF (reference sequence). The CDR3 coding sequence is TGTGCCACCAGCAGAGAGGGGGATTCACCCCTCAACTTT. Protein: CATSREGDSPLNF.

This clonotype was recorded at least ten times. The CDR3 region has the DNA TGTGCCAGCAGCTTATGGGGGAGAGGGACAGATACGCAGTATTTT. Its translation is CASSLWGRGTDTQYF. The V gene is TRBV7-3, the J gene TRBJ2-3; TRBD1 or TRBD2 may be the D gene (5 bases each). CDR1 and CDR2 (germline): SGHTA, FQGTGA. The CDR3 consists of 15 residues. Trimming pared 2 bases from V and 3 bases from J, leaving 12 bases between.